These 2 T cell receptor beta chains came from one sample sequenced in a study of sequential checkpoint blockade in melanoma (dated by TCRdb to between 2018 and 2020). The treatment or condition label of this sample denotes: randomized to nivolumab then ipilimumab (arm A) or the reverse (arm B). The library relied on the immunoSEQ multiplex PCR assay. TCRdb provides this immuneACCESS table in a form limited to in-frame rearrangements. Some clones are lacking; in checked studies, under half of them reflect an unresolved V gene, and why the rest are absent is not known. For this sample there are about 2,300 clones; 20% to 25% appear just once. 15% to 20% of the sample goes to the ten largest clones. The sample consisted of tumor tissue (inferred from file names), taken from a patient given nivolumab and ipilimumab in sequence. Source of these receptors: a human donor with melanoma.

This clone was seen ten or more times. The chain uses TRBV11-3 and TRBJ2-7, with 9 bases that match TRBD2. The CDR3 spans 14 residues. Germline assignment: CDR1 SGHNT and CDR2 YENEEA. V was clipped by 3 bases and J by 2 bases; unmatched bases: 2. CDR3 sequence reads: CASSLASGTYEQYF. The DNA of the CDR3 is TGTGCCAGCAGCTTGGCTAGCGGGACCTACGAGCAGTACTTC.

This clone showed up many times. V is TRBV11-3 and J is TRBJ2-4, with TRBD2 matching over 12 bases. This CDR3 spans 15 amino acids. CDR1 SGHNT and CDR2 YENEEA come from the germline V gene. The V gene end was trimmed by 8 bases and the J gene end by 6 bases; junction bases not matched to a gene: 8. The CDR3 DNA is TGTGCCAGCCAGAAAGGACTAGCGGGACCAAACATTCAGTACTTC. This gives the protein CASQKGLAGPNIQYF.